This TCR beta chain was found in a study of shared clonotypes between healthy human individuals. Using immunoSEQ multiplex PCR, the repertoire was profiled, and TCRdb retains in-frame clones only, with some absent. The table includes some 500,000 clones, about 96% detected once. V was pared by 5 bases and J by 7 bases, with 9 bases between. This CDR3 is built from 12 residues. Per germline, CDR1 LNHNV and CDR2 YYDKDF (reference sequence). This receptor was obtained from a woman in her twenties or thirties in good health. The chain recombines TRBV15 with TRBJ2-1; D gene ambiguous. The specimen was naive CD4+ T cells sorted from blood. Stated subset: CD45RA+ positively selected. In nucleotides, the CDR3 is TGTGCCACCAGCGGGATGGTGAATGAGCAGTTCTTC. It codes for CATSGMVNEQFF.